The source of this T cell receptor (beta chain) is a study of T-cell memory formation after mild COVID-19. Study-level findings and limits: Shrinking CD4+ clones were chiefly CM and EM; CD8+ ones were chiefly EMRA. Prior to infection, memory already included some responding clones, suggesting cross-reactive memory joined.

TCRdb reprocessed the 5' RACE reads with MiXCR, giving one entry per CDR3 protein. The repertoire holds about 200,000 distinct CDR3 sequences, over 9.5% seen once, with about 3.8% in the top ten. Comments on this clonotype: Its antigen is not identified.

Per germline, CDR1 SGHRS and CDR2 YFSETQ. V lost 6 bases and J 3 bases, leaving 15 bases between the germline ends. The CDR3 totals 14 residues. This chain uses TRBV5-1 with TRBJ1-2, with TRBD1 as a possible D gene (5 bases). Material: PBMCs or a T cell subset sorted from them (not recorded which). This TCR derives from a man younger than 35 who had mild COVID-19 (a few samples of this study predate the infection). Cell type and time point are not known. The CDR3 DNA reads as TGCGCCAGCAAAGCAGGGCCAGAAGACTATGGCTACACCTTC. This encodes CASKAGPEDYGYTF.